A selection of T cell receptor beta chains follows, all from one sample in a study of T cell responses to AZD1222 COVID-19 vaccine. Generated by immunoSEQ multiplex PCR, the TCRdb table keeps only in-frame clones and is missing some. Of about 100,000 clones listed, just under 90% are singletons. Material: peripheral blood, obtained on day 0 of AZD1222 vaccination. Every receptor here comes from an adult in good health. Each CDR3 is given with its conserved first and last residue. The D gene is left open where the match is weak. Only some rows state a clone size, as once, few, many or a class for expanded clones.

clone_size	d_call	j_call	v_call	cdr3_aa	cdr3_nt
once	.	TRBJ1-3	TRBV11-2	CASSLDYSGNTIYF	TGTGCCAGCAGCTTAGACTACTCTGGAAACACCATATATTTT
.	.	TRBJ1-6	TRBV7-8	CASSLNAGSGSPLHF	TGTGCCAGCAGCTTAAATGCAGGGTCCGGGTCACCCCTCCACTTT
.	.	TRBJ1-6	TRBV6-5	CASGRQLTDSPLHF	TGTGCCAGTGGACGCCAACTGACCGATTCACCCCTCCACTTT
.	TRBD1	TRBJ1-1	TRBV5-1	CASSFRQGQAFF	TGCGCCAGCAGCTTCAGACAGGGGCAAGCTTTCTTT
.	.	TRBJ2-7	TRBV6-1	CASSDHRAREYF	TGTGCCAGCAGTGACCACAGGGCTCGGGAGTACTTC
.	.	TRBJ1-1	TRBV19	CASSIPTGWRYTEAFF	TGTGCCAGTAGTATCCCGACAGGTTGGAGGTACACTGAAGCTTTCTTT
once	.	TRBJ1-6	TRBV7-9	CASSRQIDSGSSPLHF	TGTGCCAGCAGCCGACAGATCGACAGCGGGAGTTCACCCCTCCACTTT
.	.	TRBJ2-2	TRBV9	CASSVAWTGSTGELFF	TGTGCCAGCAGCGTAGCTTGGACGGGTAGCACCGGGGAGCTGTTTTTT
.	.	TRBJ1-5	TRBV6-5	CASRGLGVQPQHF	TGTGCCAGCAGAGGCCTGGGGGTTCAGCCCCAGCATTTT
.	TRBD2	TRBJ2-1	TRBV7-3	CASSLTPGLAGLFNEQFF	TGTGCCAGCAGCTTAACTCCGGGACTAGCGGGCCTCTTCAATGAGCAGTTCTTC
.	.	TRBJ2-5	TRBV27	CASSLTQGGETQYF	TGTGCCAGCAGTTTGACACAGGGCGGCGAGACCCAGTACTTC
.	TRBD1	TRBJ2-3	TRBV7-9	CASSPTGGSTDTQYF	TGTGCCAGCAGCCCCACAGGGGGGAGCACAGATACGCAGTATTTT
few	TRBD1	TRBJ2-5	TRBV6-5	CASRRQGQGETQYF	TGTGCCAGCAGAAGACAGGGGCAGGGCGAGACCCAGTACTTC
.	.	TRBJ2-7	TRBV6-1	CASSDWDEQYF	TGTGCCAGCAGTGATTGGGACGAGCAGTACTTC
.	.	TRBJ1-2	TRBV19	CASSISTNYGYTF	TGTGCCAGTAGTATCAGCACGAACTATGGCTACACCTTC
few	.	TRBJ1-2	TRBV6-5	CASSNEGRGGGYTF	TGTGCCAGCAGCAACGAAGGGAGGGGTGGTGGCTACACCTTC
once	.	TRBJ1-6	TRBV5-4	CASSLGVNNSPLHF	TGTGCCAGCAGTTTGGGAGTTAATAATTCACCCCTCCACTTT
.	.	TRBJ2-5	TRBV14	CASSQERLEGYQETQYF	TGTGCCAGCAGCCAAGAGCGGCTAGAGGGGTACCAAGAGACCCAGTACTTC
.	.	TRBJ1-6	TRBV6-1	CASSELKGSPLHF	TGTGCCAGCAGTGAACTTAAGGGTTCACCCCTCCACTTT
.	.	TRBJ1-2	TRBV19	CASTKGGGLNYGYTF	TGTGCCAGTACCAAAGGGGGGGGCCTGAACTATGGCTACACCTTC
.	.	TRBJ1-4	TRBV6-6	CASRMGGEKLFF	TGTGCCAGCAGAATGGGGGGCGAAAAACTGTTTTTT
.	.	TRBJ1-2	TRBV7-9	CASSFGTFGNYGYTF	TGTGCCAGCAGCTTTGGGACATTTGGAAACTATGGCTACACCTTC
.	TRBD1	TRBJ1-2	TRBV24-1	CATSDLSGGAGGYTF	TGTGCCACCAGTGATTTGTCAGGGGGCGCGGGTGGCTACACCTTC
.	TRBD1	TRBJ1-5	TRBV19	CASSRSGTANQPQHF	TGTGCCAGTAGCAGGAGTGGGACAGCCAATCAGCCCCAGCATTTT
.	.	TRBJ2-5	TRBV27	CASSRYGKQETQYF	TGTGCCAGCAGCCGATACGGGAAACAAGAGACCCAGTACTTC
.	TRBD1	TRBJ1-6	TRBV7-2	CASSLQGLGSPLHF	TGTGCCAGCAGTCTACAGGGGCTTGGTTCACCCCTCCACTTT
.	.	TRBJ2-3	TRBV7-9	CASSLGGSDTQYF	TGTGCCAGCAGCTTAGGGGGTTCAGATACGCAGTATTTT
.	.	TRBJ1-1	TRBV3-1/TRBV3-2	CASSRAGFRGNTEAFF	TGTGCCAGCAGCCGAGCAGGATTCCGAGGGAACACTGAAGCTTTCTTT
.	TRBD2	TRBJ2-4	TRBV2	CASGGDGKNIQYF	TGTGCCAGCGGGGGGGACGGCAAAAACATTCAGTACTTC
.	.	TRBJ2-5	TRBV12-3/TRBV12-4	CASSLNLLGAQYF	TGTGCCAGCAGTTTGAACCTGCTGGGGGCCCAGTACTTC
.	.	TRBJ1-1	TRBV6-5	CASSYADGHGTEAFF	TGTGCCAGCAGTTACGCCGACGGGCATGGGACTGAAGCTTTCTTT
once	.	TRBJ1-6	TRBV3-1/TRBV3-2	CASSQELFRAGSPLHF	TGTGCCAGCAGCCAAGAATTGTTCAGGGCGGGTTCACCCCTCCACTTT
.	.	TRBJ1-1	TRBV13	CASSPQGSGVIAFF	TGTGCCAGCAGCCCCCAGGGGTCAGGGGTGATAGCTTTCTTT
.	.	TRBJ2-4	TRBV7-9	CASSPRGAGENIQYF	TGTGCCAGCAGCCCGAGAGGGGCTGGGGAAAACATTCAGTACTTC
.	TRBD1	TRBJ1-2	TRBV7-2	CASSPREQGAVYGYTF	TGTGCCAGCAGCCCCAGGGAACAGGGGGCGGTCTATGGCTACACCTTC
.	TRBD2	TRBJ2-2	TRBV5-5	CASSQSGGAGTGELFF	TGTGCCAGCAGCCAGAGCGGGGGAGCCGGTACCGGGGAGCTGTTTTTT
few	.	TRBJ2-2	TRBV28	CASSPYSGTGELFF	TGTGCCAGCAGTCCGTACTCGGGGACCGGGGAGCTGTTTTTT
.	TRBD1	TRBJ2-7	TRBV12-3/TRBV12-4	CASSLGQGYEQYF	TGTGCCAGCAGTTTAGGACAGGGGTACGAGCAGTACTTC
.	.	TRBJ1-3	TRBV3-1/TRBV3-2	CASSQATTWGTIYF	TGTGCCAGCAGCCAAGCGACGACTTGGGGAACCATATATTTT
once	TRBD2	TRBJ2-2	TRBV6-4	CASSDGGTRGTGELFF	TGTGCCAGCAGTGATGGCGGGACTAGGGGCACCGGGGAGCTGTTTTTT
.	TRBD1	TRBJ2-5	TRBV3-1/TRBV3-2	CASSQAYRGQETQYF	TGTGCCAGCAGCCAGGCCTACAGGGGGCAAGAGACCCAGTACTTC
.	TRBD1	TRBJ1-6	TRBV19	CASSIAPGQPDSPLHF	TGTGCCAGTAGTATAGCCCCGGGACAGCCAGATTCACCCCTCCACTTT
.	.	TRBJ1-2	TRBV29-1	CSVRGQGDDGYTF	TGCAGCGTTCGTGGGCAGGGAGACGATGGCTACACCTTC
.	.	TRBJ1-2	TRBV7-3	CASSSEAGYGYTF	TGTGCCAGCAGCTCCGAGGCAGGCTATGGCTACACCTTC
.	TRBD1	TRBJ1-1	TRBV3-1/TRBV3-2	CASRLTGGGRDTEAFF	TGTGCCAGCAGATTGACAGGGGGCGGGAGGGACACTGAAGCTTTCTTT
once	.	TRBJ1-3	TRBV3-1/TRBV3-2	CASRSRSGNTIYF	TGTGCCAGCAGGTCCCGATCTGGAAACACCATATATTTT